These T cell receptor beta chains were read from a single sample in a study of cytomegalovirus exposure and HLA in healthy donors. Assay: immunoSEQ multiplex PCR; the TCRdb copy retains only in-frame clones and omits some. This table holds 110,000 or so clones, roughly 84% found once. Sequencing was performed on PBMCs. Receptor source: a woman aged 25-40 years in good health and CMV-seronegative. CDR3s include the opening cysteine and the closing phenylalanine or tryptophan. Clone size is not always given. Where it is, it says once, few, many or a class for expanded clones.

V gene	clone size	J gene	CDR3 protein
TRBV11-3	NA	TRBJ2-3	CASSLEPDSLAGGTDTQYF
TRBV30	NA	TRBJ2-3	CAWSGRWSTDTQYF
TRBV9	NA	TRBJ2-7	CASSVGAGTGVYEQYF
TRBV5-1	NA	TRBJ2-2	CASSPGLAGGPNTGELFF
TRBV19	NA	TRBJ2-3	CASSPGTGASTDTQYF
TRBV18	NA	TRBJ2-3	CASSLNRGAPTDTQYF
TRBV7-6	few	TRBJ2-7	CASSGGGDEQYF
TRBV13	NA	TRBJ2-7	CASSSDRGEQYF
TRBV5-6	NA	TRBJ1-2	CASSLAPGQPNYGYTF
TRBV6-1	NA	NA	CASGALWNEQYF
TRBV27	NA	TRBJ1-1	CASGRLGEGTEAFF
TRBV14	NA	TRBJ1-4	CASSREGTGTEKLFF
TRBV27	NA	TRBJ2-7	CASSRDSAYEQYF
TRBV29-1	NA	TRBJ2-5	CSVIRQGLQETQYF
TRBV30	few	TRBJ1-2	CAWSRDRDGYTF
TRBV6-5	once	TRBJ1-2	CASSTNSGVWGYTF
TRBV9	NA	TRBJ2-5	CASSAVGGTQETQYF
TRBV19	NA	TRBJ2-3	CASSIGRGSRETDTQYF
TRBV6-5	few	TRBJ1-5	CASRIRVYSNQPQHF
TRBV5-1	NA	TRBJ1-2	CASSLNRDTQGYGYTF
TRBV6-6	NA	TRBJ2-7	CAASSGTGVYEQYF
TRBV30	few	TRBJ1-6	CAWSVRRQGAILENNSPLHF
TRBV7-6	NA	TRBJ2-1	CASSLRTGGDGYNEQFF
TRBV11-3	NA	TRBJ2-2	CASSGGTNTGELFF
TRBV6-5	once	TRBJ1-5	CASTSGAGGNQPQHF
TRBV5-1	once	TRBJ2-2	CASSLARRAGTGELFF
TRBV15	NA	TRBJ1-5	CATSRGGQGKQPQHF
TRBV7-8	NA	TRBJ1-5	CASSLVSGYSNQPQHF
TRBV9	few	TRBJ2-7	CASSPGLAPYEQYF
TRBV5-1	NA	TRBJ2-7	CASSFEGYEQYF
TRBV9	few	TRBJ2-3	CASSVGLAVDTQYF
TRBV9	NA	TRBJ2-7	CASSPRDRAYEQYF
TRBV7-2	NA	TRBJ1-1	CASSGATALNTEAFF
TRBV5-4	NA	TRBJ1-2	CALWTGSYGYTF
TRBV5-1	NA	TRBJ2-1	CASTSPIGRGGGEQFF
TRBV9	NA	TRBJ1-2	CASSLAPGDGYTF
TRBV6-5	NA	TRBJ1-1	CASSYTGVDTEAFF
TRBV7-8	NA	TRBJ1-3	CASSLARSGGRNTIYF
TRBV9	NA	TRBJ2-5	CASSPQGSVKTQYF
TRBV18	NA	TRBJ2-5	CASSPQGGGETQYF
TRBV9	NA	TRBJ2-5	CASSVDAGYKTQYF
TRBV7-6	once	TRBJ1-5	CASSLSGTNQPQHF
TRBV2	NA	TRBJ2-1	CASSARTGRGDEQFF
TRBV18	NA	TRBJ1-3	CASSPPRDLAGNTIYF
TRBV9	NA	TRBJ1-5	CASSVAPQANQPQHF
TRBV30	NA	TRBJ2-7	CAWGPWGSRYEQYF